The 9 T cell receptor beta chains listed next were all sequenced from one sample in a study of cytomegalovirus exposure and HLA in healthy donors. The PCR used 60 Vbeta and 13 Jbeta primers. The protocol was immunoSEQ multiplex PCR, while the TCRdb copy is restricted to in-frame clones and leaves out a portion. Found here are about 110,000 clones, around 75% of them singletons; the top ten hold approximately 0.9%. The sequencing sample was made of PBMCs. These receptors came from a woman aged 25 to 39 in good health and CMV-seronegative.

The chain carries TRBV30 and TRBJ1-3; a weak D match, TRBD1 (5 bases). The CDR3 is 18 residues long. CDR1 and CDR2 (germline): GTSNPN, SVGIG (reference sequence). Deletions cut 3 bases from V and 0 bases from J, with 21 bases between. CDR3 sequence (DNA): TGTGCCTGGAGAATCGACCTGGGGCTGTATCCCTCTGGAAACACCATATATTTT. As protein: CAWRIDLGLYPSGNTIYF.

This clone turned up a few times. At one end, the junction sequence differs from germline, possibly due to a read error. The rearrangement uses TRBV5-1 and TRBJ1-2, with D possibly TRBD1 on 5 matching bases. The germline gives CDR1 SGHRS, CDR2 YFSETQ. The CDR3 spans 15 residues. The CDR3 DNA reads TGCGCCAGCAGCTTGGGAACTCCGGACAACTCTGGCTACACCTTC. Its protein product is CASSLGTPDNSGYTF.

The CDR3 loop is CASGQWNYGYTF. CDR3 sequence (DNA): TGTGCTAGTGGCCAGTGGAACTATGGCTACACCTTC. The chain is built from TRBV12-5 and TRBJ1-2; D is unclear. The germline V gene encodes CDR1 LGHNT and CDR2 FRNRAP. The CDR3 has 12 residues. Trimming pared 6 bases from V and 2 bases from J, leaving 7 bases between. Based on the CDR3 plus reference TRBV12-5 and TRBJ1-2, the full variable domain is DARVTQTPRHKVTEMGQEVTMRCQPILGHNTVFWYRQTMMQGLELLAYFRNRAPLDDSGMPKDRFSAEMPDATLATLKIQPSEPRDSAVYFCASGQWNYGYTFGSGTRLTVV.

V is TRBV7-8 and J is TRBJ1-1, with D perhaps matching TRBD1 (5 bases). The CDR3 covers 13 residues. Germline CDR1 SGHVS, CDR2 FQNEAQ. Trimming shortened V by 0 bases and J by 5 bases, and 7 bases separated the two germline ends. The CDR3 reads CASSLARGTEAFF. CDR3 nucleotide sequence: TGTGCCAGCAGCTTAGCAAGGGGAACTGAAGCTTTCTTT.

This clone was picked up a small number of times. The rearrangement joins TRBV21-1 to TRBJ2-2; the table gives TRBD2 as D, unverified against the DNA. TRBV21-1 is recorded as a pseudogene. The CDR3 has 19 residues. The CDR3 is CASSKVASGRAEGTGELFF. The CDR3 DNA follows: TGTGCCAGCAGCAAAGTGGCTAGCGGGAGGGCCGAGGGGACCGGGGAGCTGTTTTTT.

The chain couples TRBV6-5 to TRBJ2-1; 7 bases map to TRBD2. The CDR3 runs 15 residues. V lost 1 base to trimming and J lost 5 bases; unmatched junction nucleotides: 5. Germline values: CDR1 MNHEY, CDR2 SVGAGI. Here the CDR3 DNA reads TGTGCCAGCAGTTACTATCCTAGCGGTAACAATGAGCAGTTCTTC. Translated: CASSYYPSGNNEQFF.

This clone has more than one count but fewer than ten. This chain connects TRBV10-3 to TRBJ1-3; 7 bases align to TRBD1. Germline V gene lookup returns CDR1 ENHRY and CDR2 SYGVKD. The CDR3 loop spans 15 amino acids. V shed 5 bases, J shed 0 bases, and the junction held 4 bases outside the gene matches. CDR3: CAISPGTDSGNTIYF. CDR3 DNA: TGTGCCATCAGTCCCGGGACAGACTCTGGAAACACCATATATTTT.

The chain uses TRBV11-3 and TRBJ2-7, with 10 nucleotides matching TRBD2. This CDR3 has 17 residues. CDR1 is SGHNT and CDR2 is YENEEA in the germline V gene. The ends lost 0 bases at V and 8 bases at J; junction bases unmatched: 13. The CDR3 sequence is CASSLEGLLAGDRKQYF. CDR3 sequence (DNA): TGTGCCAGCAGCTTAGAGGGTCTGCTAGCGGGGGATAGGAAGCAGTACTTC.

The J gene is TRBJ2-1, the V gene TRBV6-5; possible D gene TRBD1, 6 bases. Trimming cost V 6 bases and J 7 bases, with 10 bases left between them. The CDR3 contains 12 residues. Germline V gene lookup returns CDR1 MNHEY and CDR2 SVGAGI. In DNA, the CDR3 is TGTGCCAGCAGCGATACAGGGAATGAGCAGTTCTTC. This gives the protein CASSDTGNEQFF.